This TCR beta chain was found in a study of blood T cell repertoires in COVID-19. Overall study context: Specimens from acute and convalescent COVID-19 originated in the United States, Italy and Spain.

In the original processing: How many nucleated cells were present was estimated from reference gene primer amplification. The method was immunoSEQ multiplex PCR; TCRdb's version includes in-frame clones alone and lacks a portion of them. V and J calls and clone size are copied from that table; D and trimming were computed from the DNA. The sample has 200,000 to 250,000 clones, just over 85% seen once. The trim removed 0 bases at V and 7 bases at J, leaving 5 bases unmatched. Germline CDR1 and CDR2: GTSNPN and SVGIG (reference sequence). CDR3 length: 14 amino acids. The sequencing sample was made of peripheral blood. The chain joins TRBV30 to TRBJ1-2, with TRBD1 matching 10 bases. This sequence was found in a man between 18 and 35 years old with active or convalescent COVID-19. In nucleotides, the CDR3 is TGTGCCTGGAGTGTAGTGTGGACAGGGGGTGGCTACACCTTC. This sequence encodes CAWSVVWTGGGYTF.